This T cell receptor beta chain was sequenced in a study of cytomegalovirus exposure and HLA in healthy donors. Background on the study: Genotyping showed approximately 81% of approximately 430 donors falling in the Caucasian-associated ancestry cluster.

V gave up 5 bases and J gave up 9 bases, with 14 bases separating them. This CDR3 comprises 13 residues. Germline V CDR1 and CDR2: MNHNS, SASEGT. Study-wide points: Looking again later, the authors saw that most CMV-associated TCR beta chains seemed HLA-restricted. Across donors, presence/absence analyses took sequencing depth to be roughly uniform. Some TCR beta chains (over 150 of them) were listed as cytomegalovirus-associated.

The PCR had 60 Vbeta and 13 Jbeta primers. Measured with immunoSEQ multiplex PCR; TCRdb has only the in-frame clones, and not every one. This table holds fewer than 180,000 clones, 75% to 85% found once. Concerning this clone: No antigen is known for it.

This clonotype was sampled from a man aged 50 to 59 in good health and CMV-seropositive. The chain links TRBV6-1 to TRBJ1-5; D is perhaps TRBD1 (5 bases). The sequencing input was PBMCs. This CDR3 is CASSLLTDAPQHF. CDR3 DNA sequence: TGTGCCAGCAGTCTCTTGACAGATGCGCCCCAGCATTTT.